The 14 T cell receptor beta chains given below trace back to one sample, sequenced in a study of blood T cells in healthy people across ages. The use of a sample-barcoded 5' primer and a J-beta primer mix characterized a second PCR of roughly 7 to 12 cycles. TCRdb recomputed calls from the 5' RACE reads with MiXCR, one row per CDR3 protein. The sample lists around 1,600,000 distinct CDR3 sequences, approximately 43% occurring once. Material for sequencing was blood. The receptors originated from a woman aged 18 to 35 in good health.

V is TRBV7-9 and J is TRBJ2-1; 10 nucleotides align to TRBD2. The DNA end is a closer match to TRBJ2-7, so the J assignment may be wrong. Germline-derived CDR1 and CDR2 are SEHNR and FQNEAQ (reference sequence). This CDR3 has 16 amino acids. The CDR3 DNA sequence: TGTGCCACCGTACCTAGACTAGCGGGCTCCTACAATGAGCAGTACTTC. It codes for CATVPRLAGSYNEQYF.

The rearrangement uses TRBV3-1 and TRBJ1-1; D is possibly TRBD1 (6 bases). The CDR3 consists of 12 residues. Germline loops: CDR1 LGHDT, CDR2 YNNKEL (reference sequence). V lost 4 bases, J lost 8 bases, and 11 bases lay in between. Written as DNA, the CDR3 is TGTGCCAGCAGCCGAGGGGGGATCGAAGCTTTCTTT. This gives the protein CASSRGGIEAFF. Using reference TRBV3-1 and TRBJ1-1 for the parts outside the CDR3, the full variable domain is DTAVSQTPKYLVTQMGNDKSIKCEQNLGHDTMYWYKQDSKKFLKIMFSYNNKELIINETVPNRFSPKSPDKAHLNLHINSLELGDSAVYFCASSRGGIEAFFGQGTRLTVV.

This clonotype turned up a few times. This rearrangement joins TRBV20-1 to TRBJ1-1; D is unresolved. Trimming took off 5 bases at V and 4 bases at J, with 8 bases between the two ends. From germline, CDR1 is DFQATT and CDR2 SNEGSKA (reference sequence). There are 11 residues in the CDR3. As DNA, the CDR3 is TGCAGTGCTGCGGAGATCACTGAAGCTTTCTTT. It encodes CSAAEITEAFF.

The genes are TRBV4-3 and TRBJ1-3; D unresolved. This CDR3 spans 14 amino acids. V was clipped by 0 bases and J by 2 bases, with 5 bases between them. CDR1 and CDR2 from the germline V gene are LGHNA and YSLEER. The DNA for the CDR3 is TGCGCCAGCAGCCAAGAGGCAGCTGGAAACACCATATATTTT. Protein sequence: CASSQEAAGNTIYF.

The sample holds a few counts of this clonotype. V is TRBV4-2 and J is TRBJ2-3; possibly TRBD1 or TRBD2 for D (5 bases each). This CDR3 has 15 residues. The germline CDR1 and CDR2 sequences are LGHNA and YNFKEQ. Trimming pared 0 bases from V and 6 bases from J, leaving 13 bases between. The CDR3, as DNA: TGTGCCAGCAGCCAAGATGAGGGGAGTGTCGATACGCAGTATTTT. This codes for CASSQDEGSVDTQYF.

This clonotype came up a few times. The CDR3 region is CASSNGQWTTNEQFF. The CDR3 DNA follows: TGTGCCAGCAGTAATGGACAGTGGACCACCAATGAGCAGTTCTTC. This chain links TRBV6-5 with TRBJ2-1; D possibly corresponds to TRBD1 (6 bases). Germline CDR1 is MNHEY and CDR2 is SVGAGI. V was trimmed by 5 bases and J by 6 bases, leaving 17 bases between them. There are 15 residues in the CDR3.

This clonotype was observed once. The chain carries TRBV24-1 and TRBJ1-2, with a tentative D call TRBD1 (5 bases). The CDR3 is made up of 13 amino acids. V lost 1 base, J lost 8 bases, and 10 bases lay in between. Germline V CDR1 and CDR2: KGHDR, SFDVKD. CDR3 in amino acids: CATSDFSGYGYTF. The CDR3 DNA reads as TGTGCCACCAGTGATTTCTCAGGGTACGGCTACACCTTC.

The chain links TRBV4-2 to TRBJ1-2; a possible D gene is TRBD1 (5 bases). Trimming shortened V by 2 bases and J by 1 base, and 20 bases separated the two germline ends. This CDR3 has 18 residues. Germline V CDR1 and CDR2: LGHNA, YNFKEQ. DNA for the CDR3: TGTGCCAGCAGCCAACGGGGAGGGACCGAAACGATTAACTATGGCTACACCTTC. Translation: CASSQRGGTETINYGYTF.

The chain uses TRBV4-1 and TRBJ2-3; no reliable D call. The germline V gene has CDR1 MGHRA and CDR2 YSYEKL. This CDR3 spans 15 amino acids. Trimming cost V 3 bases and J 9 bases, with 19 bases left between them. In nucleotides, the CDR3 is TGCGCCAGCAGCCAGGTATTTGACGGTGCCGGAACGCAGTATTTT. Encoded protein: CASSQVFDGAGTQYF.

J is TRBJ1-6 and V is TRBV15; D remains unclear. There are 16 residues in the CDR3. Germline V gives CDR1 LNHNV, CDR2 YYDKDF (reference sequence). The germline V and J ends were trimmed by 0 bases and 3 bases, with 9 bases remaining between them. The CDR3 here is CATSREKGFYNSPLHF. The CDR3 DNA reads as TGTGCCACCAGCAGAGAAAAGGGCTTCTATAATTCACCCCTCCACTTT.

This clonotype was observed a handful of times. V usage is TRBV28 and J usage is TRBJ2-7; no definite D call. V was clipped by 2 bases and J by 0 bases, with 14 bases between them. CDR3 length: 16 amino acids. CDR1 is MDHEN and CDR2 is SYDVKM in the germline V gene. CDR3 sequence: CASSLDSTLSSYEQYF. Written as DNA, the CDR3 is TGTGCCAGCAGTTTAGATTCTACTTTGAGCTCCTACGAGCAGTACTTC.

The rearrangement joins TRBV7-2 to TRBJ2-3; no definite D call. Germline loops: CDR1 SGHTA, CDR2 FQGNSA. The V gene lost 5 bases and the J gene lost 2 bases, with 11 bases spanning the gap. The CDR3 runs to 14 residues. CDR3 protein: CASSIWIATDTQYF. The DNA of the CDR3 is TGTGCCAGCAGCATATGGATAGCCACAGATACGCAGTATTTT.

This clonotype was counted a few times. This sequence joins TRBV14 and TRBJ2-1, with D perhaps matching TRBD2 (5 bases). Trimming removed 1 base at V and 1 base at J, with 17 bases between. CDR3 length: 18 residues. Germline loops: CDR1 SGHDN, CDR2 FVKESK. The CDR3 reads CASSQVGDPLASYNEQFF. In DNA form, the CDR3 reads TGTGCCAGCAGCCAAGTGGGAGATCCTCTCGCGTCCTACAATGAGCAGTTCTTC.

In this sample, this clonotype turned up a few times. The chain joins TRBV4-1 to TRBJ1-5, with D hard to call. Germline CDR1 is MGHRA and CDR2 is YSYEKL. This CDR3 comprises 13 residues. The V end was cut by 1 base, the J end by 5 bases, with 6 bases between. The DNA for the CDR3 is TGCGCCAGCAGCCAAGTTAACCATCAGCCCCAGCATTTT. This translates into CASSQVNHQPQHF.